One sample yielded the 32 T cell receptor beta chains listed below, sequenced in a study of somatic mutations in cytotoxic T cells in rheumatoid arthritis. Clones were read by immunoSEQ multiplex PCR, and TCRdb kept only the in-frame ones, dropping some. The table has about 25,000 clones, over 65% seen once. Sequences were obtained from CD8+ T cells sorted from blood. Receptors originate from a woman under 30 in good health.

This clone was counted only a few times. The V call is TRBV6-6, the J call TRBJ2-7; 7 bases match TRBD2. CDR3 size: 13 residues. V lost 5 bases and J lost 3; bases outside the gene matches: 4. Looked up from germline, CDR1 is MNHNY and CDR2 is SVGAGI (reference sequence). CDR3 protein: CASSSKRGYEQYV. The CDR3 DNA sequence: TGTGCCAGCAGTAGTAAGCGGGGCTACGAGCAGTACGTC.

The chain employs TRBV6-6 and TRBJ1-5; D ambiguous. The V and J ends lost 6 bases and 0 bases respectively, with 12 bases between them. Germline loops: CDR1 MNHNY, CDR2 SVGAGI (reference sequence). This CDR3 region has 15 residues. CDR3 in amino acids: CASRVSVYSNQPQHF. The DNA of the CDR3 is TGTGCCAGCAGGGTCTCAGTCTATAGCAATCAGCCCCAGCATTTT.

This rearrangement joins TRBV5-6 to TRBJ2-3; TRBD2 agrees at 8 bases. The CDR3 spans 13 residues. Germline-derived CDR1 and CDR2 are SGHDT and YYEEEE. The J segment lost 6 bases and the V segment lost 4 bases, leaving 4 bases of the junction unmatched. The CDR3 DNA follows: TGTGCCAGCAGCAGTAGCGGGGCGGATACGCAGTATTTT. Its translation: CASSSSGADTQYF.

The V call is TRBV7-6, the J call TRBJ2-3; no reliable D call. The CDR3 spans 14 residues. Germline lookup yields CDR1 SGHVS and CDR2 FNYEAQ. The ends were cut back, 3 bases at V and 2 bases at J, with 9 bases in the middle. The CDR3 coding sequence is TGTGCCAGCAGCTTTGGCATGGACACAGATACGCAGTATTTT. As protein: CASSFGMDTDTQYF.

The V and J genes are TRBV27 and TRBJ2-2; 9 bases map to TRBD2. The CDR3 length is 14 residues. The J segment lost 0 bases and the V segment lost 7 bases, leaving 0 bases of the junction unmatched. Germline assignment: CDR1 MNHEY and CDR2 SMNVEV (reference sequence). CDR3 bases: TGTGCCAGCAAGCGGGGGGCGAACACCGGGGAGCTGTTTTTT. Its translation is CASKRGANTGELFF.

The sample holds one count of this clone. The chain has TRBV6-5 and TRBJ2-5; weak D call: TRBD2 (6 bases). V was clipped by 2 bases and J by 5 bases, with 15 bases between them. Germline V gene sequence: CDR1 MNHEY, CDR2 SVGAGI. The CDR3 is 15 residues long. This chain's CDR3 is CASSYVLEGRETQYF. The CDR3 DNA sequence: TGTGCCAGCAGTTACGTTCTGGAGGGACGGGAGACCCAGTACTTC.

This sequence joins TRBV28 and TRBJ2-7, with 8 nucleotides matching TRBD1. Germline trimming cut 5 bases from V and 0 bases from J; bases unmatched to any gene: 6. This CDR3 region has 15 residues. Germline CDR1 MDHEN, CDR2 SYDVKM. As DNA, the CDR3 is TGTGCCAGCAGTCCCGGGACAGGCGCCTCCTACGAGCAGTACTTC. Encoded protein: CASSPGTGASYEQYF.

The genes are TRBV11-2 and TRBJ2-1; D uncertain. Trimming took off 3 bases at V and 6 bases at J, with 21 bases between the two ends. The CDR3 covers 17 residues. Germline V gene lookup returns CDR1 SGHAT and CDR2 FQNNGV. This chain's CDR3 is CASSFAFARLEANEQFF. CDR3 DNA sequence: TGTGCCAGCAGCTTCGCGTTCGCCCGCCTTGAGGCCAATGAGCAGTTCTTC.

This chain connects TRBV21-1 to TRBJ2-1; the table's D call of TRBD2 was not tested on the DNA. TRBV21-1 is shown as a pseudogene. The CDR3 has 13 amino acids. DNA for the CDR3: TGTGCCAGCAGCACGGAGGTCCGGCGTGAGCAGTTCTTC. Amino acid sequence: CASSTEVRREQFF.

V usage is TRBV29-1 and J usage is TRBJ2-1, with D unresolved. V was clipped by 7 bases and J by 5 bases, with 12 bases between them. Germline lookup yields CDR1 SQVTM and CDR2 ANQGSEA. This CDR3 comprises 12 residues. The CDR3 spells CSGSDLDNEQFF. As DNA, the CDR3 is TGCAGCGGGTCTGATTTAGACAATGAGCAGTTCTTC.

The chain combines TRBV28 with TRBJ2-5, with D possibly TRBD1 on 5 matching bases. The ends were cut back, 3 bases at V and 2 bases at J, with 7 bases in the middle. The CDR3 is 13 amino acids. The germline V gene has CDR1 MDHEN and CDR2 SYDVKM. The CDR3 coding sequence is TGTGCCAGCAGTTTGCCAGGGCAAGAGACCCAGTACTTC. This translates into CASSLPGQETQYF.

The J gene is TRBJ2-3, the V gene TRBV6-6, with D maybe TRBD1 (7 bases). Between the trimmed V and J ends, which lost 4 bases and 2 bases, there was a span of 16 bases. This CDR3 is 16 amino acids long. Germline assignment: CDR1 MNHNY and CDR2 SVGAGI (reference sequence). The CDR3 sequence is CASSFRQGGITDTQYF. The CDR3, as DNA: TGTGCCAGCAGTTTTCGACAGGGAGGTATCACAGATACGCAGTATTTT.

This rearrangement joins TRBV29-1 to TRBJ2-5, with 8 bases matching TRBD2. The end of the DNA fits TRBJ2-7 better, so the J call may be wrong. Germline V gene sequence: CDR1 SQVTM, CDR2 ANQGSEA. This CDR3 has 14 amino acids. CDR3 loop: CSARGGKSSYEQYF. DNA of the CDR3: TGCAGCGCCCGGGGGGGGAAAAGCTCCTACGAGCAGTACTTC.

The V and J genes are TRBV5-1 and TRBJ2-2; TRBD2 matches 7 bases. The V segment lost 1 base and the J segment 0 bases; nucleotides outside the gene matches: 9. Germline V lookup: CDR1 SGHRS, CDR2 YFSETQ. This CDR3 is 18 amino acids long. CDR3 in amino acids: CASSLPGELAANTGELFF. CDR3 bases: TGCGCCAGCAGCTTGCCCGGAGAGCTAGCGGCGAACACCGGGGAGCTGTTTTTT.

The chain carries TRBV19 and TRBJ1-4; D is unresolved. The CDR3 spans 16 residues. Germline V gene data show CDR1 as LNHDA and CDR2 as SQIVND (reference sequence). V lost 3 bases and J 3 bases, leaving 14 bases between the germline ends. The CDR3 DNA is TGTGCCAGTAGTATCTGGCCTTTCGAATCTAATGAAAAACTGTTTTTT. Translation gives CASSIWPFESNEKLFF.

V is TRBV28 and J is TRBJ1-1; no clear D gene. This CDR3 has 15 amino acids. Germline V gene sequence: CDR1 MDHEN, CDR2 SYDVKM. V lost 5 bases, J lost 8 bases, and 21 bases lay in between. The CDR3 DNA reads TGTGCCAGCAGTGGATCGAGGGTCGGGTTGATGGAAGCTTTCTTT. Translating gives CASSGSRVGLMEAFF.

The rearrangement uses TRBV29-1 and TRBJ1-2, with D unresolved. CDR1 SQVTM and CDR2 ANQGSEA come from the germline V gene. V lost 4 bases and J lost 2, with 8 bases in between. The CDR3 has 12 residues. CDR3 sequence (DNA): TGCAGCGTTGTTGAGCAGAACTATGGCTACACCTTC. It translates to CSVVEQNYGYTF.

This clone was observed a handful of times. CDR3 sequence: CASSQGREVAEAFF. Here the CDR3 DNA reads TGCGCCAGCAGCCAAGGCCGGGAAGTTGCTGAAGCTTTCTTT. The rearrangement links TRBV4-1 to TRBJ1-1; D not certain. Germline V gene lookup returns CDR1 MGHRA and CDR2 YSYEKL. The CDR3 sequence is 14 residues long. V lost 1 base, J lost 6 bases, and 12 bases lay in between.

As to this clone: This sample includes further DNA sequences coding for the same CDR3. The rearrangement joins TRBV4-2 to TRBJ2-5; unclear D gene. The CDR3 has 13 amino acids. CDR1 LGHNA and CDR2 YNFKEQ come from the germline V gene. V was clipped by 3 bases and J by 0 bases, with 5 bases between them. Written as DNA, the CDR3 is TGTGCCAGCAGCCAGGGGTACCAAGAGACCCAGTACTTC. It encodes CASSQGYQETQYF.

This chain links TRBV28 with TRBJ2-2; D assignment may be TRBD1 or TRBD2 (7 bases each). CDR3 size: 16 residues. The ends were cut back, 6 bases at V and 0 bases at J, with 14 bases in the middle. The germline CDR1 and CDR2 sequences are MDHEN and SYDVKM. This CDR3 reads CASSREGQPNTGELFF. In DNA, the CDR3 is TGTGCCAGCAGCAGGGAGGGACAGCCGAACACCGGGGAGCTGTTTTTT.

This clone was observed a few times. The chain links TRBV7-9 to TRBJ1-3, with 8 bases aligning to TRBD1. V gave up 5 bases and J gave up 3 bases; unmatched junction bases: 9. Germline lookup yields CDR1 SEHNR and CDR2 FQNEAQ (reference sequence). The CDR3 length is 16 residues. Here the CDR3 reads CASSLSGGADGNTIYF. In DNA, the CDR3 is TGTGCCAGCAGCCTCTCAGGGGGCGCGGATGGAAACACCATATATTTT.

The chain employs TRBV7-9 and TRBJ2-7; D perhaps matches TRBD2 (5 bases). The CDR3 is 12 residues long. Trimming took off 5 bases at V and 3 bases at J, with 8 bases between the two ends. CDR1 SEHNR and CDR2 FQNEAQ come from the germline V gene (reference sequence). CDR3 loop: CASSQDFYEQYV. The CDR3 nucleotides are TGTGCCAGCAGCCAGGACTTCTACGAGCAGTACGTC.

This chain links TRBV4-1 with TRBJ2-1; D remains unclear. CDR1 and CDR2 from the germline V gene are MGHRA and YSYEKL. V was shortened by 4 bases and J by 6 bases, with 10 bases between the two germline ends. CDR3 length: 13 amino acids. The CDR3 reads CASSPPSSNEQFF. The CDR3 DNA reads as TGCGCCAGCAGCCCCCCCTCCAGCAATGAGCAGTTCTTC.

CDR3 DNA: TGTGCCAGCAGTACTTTAGCGGGAGGGACTAACGAGCAGTACTTC. Residues: CASSTLAGGTNEQYF. The chain carries TRBV6-5 and TRBJ2-7; 11 nucleotides agree with TRBD2. V lost 5 bases to trimming and J lost 5 bases; unmatched junction nucleotides: 8. The CDR3 runs to 15 residues. CDR1 is MNHEY, CDR2 SVGAGI, per germline.

The rearrangement uses TRBV13 and TRBJ2-1, with D perhaps matching TRBD2 (5 bases). The V gene's germline CDR1 is PRHDT and CDR2 FYEKMQ (reference sequence). With 4 bases removed from V and 4 bases from J, the gap between germline ends came to 17 bases. This CDR3 contains 16 residues. The CDR3 DNA reads as TGTGCCAGCAGCTCTCCCCTAAAAGGGAGTTACAATGAGCAGTTCTTC. Its translation: CASSSPLKGSYNEQFF.

The V and J genes are TRBV27 and TRBJ1-2, with TRBD1 matching 9 bases. This CDR3 spans 14 amino acids. Germline CDR1 is MNHEY and CDR2 is SMNVEV (reference sequence). Losses at the gene ends were 5 bases for V and 5 bases for J; bases not matched to a gene: 6. In DNA, the CDR3 is TGTGCCAGCAGTCCAGGGACAGGGCAGTATGGCTACACCTTC. Translation gives CASSPGTGQYGYTF.

CDR3 bases: TGCAGCGTTGAGGAGACAGGCACTTTCATGAACACTGAAGCTTTCTTT. It specifies CSVEETGTFMNTEAFF. V usage is TRBV29-1 and J usage is TRBJ1-1; D may be TRBD1 (6 bases). The V gene lost 3 bases and the J gene lost 0 bases, with 17 bases spanning the gap. The CDR3 extends over 16 amino acids. Germline V gene lookup returns CDR1 SQVTM and CDR2 ANQGSEA.

The chain employs TRBV7-9 and TRBJ2-7, with 9 bases that match TRBD2. The junction had 1 base not matched to a gene; V was cut back by 0 bases and J by 1 base. CDR3 length: 15 residues. Germline lookup yields CDR1 SEHNR and CDR2 FQNEAQ (reference sequence). CDR3 sequence (DNA): TGTGCCAGCAGCTTAGCTAGCGGGAGTTCCTACGAGCAGTACTTC. This sequence encodes CASSLASGSSYEQYF.

J is TRBJ2-1 and V is TRBV7-6; D gene ambiguous. Germline V gene lookup returns CDR1 SGHVS and CDR2 FNYEAQ. The CDR3 runs to 13 residues. The V end lost 1 base, the J end lost 4 bases, and 5 bases lay between the germline ends. The CDR3 is CASSLVRYNEQFF. Written as DNA, the CDR3 is TGTGCCAGCAGCTTAGTTCGGTACAATGAGCAGTTCTTC.

This chain connects TRBV27 to TRBJ1-3, with D tentatively TRBD1 (6 bases). This CDR3 has 18 residues. CDR1 and CDR2 from the germline V gene are MNHEY and SMNVEV (reference sequence). Trimming stripped 0 bases from V and 0 bases from J, with 15 bases between. CDR3 in amino acids: CASSLSATGTFSGNTIYF. CDR3 in DNA: TGTGCCAGCAGTTTATCGGCGACAGGCACCTTCTCTGGAAACACCATATATTTT.

This rearrangement joins TRBV10-3 to TRBJ2-7; 9 bases align to TRBD1. Germline trimming cut 10 bases from V and 4 bases from J; bases unmatched to any gene: 5. Germline V CDR1 and CDR2: ENHRY, SYGVKD. This CDR3 is 12 amino acids long. The CDR3 region is CATRTGDYEQYF. DNA for the CDR3: TGTGCCACCCGGACAGGGGATTACGAGCAGTACTTC.

The chain links TRBV25-1 to TRBJ1-4; 11 nucleotides agree with TRBD1. J was trimmed by 7 bases and V by 1 base; bases with no gene match: 5. Germline values: CDR1 MGHDK, CDR2 SYGVNS. The CDR3 sequence is 16 residues long. The CDR3 coding sequence is TGTGCCAGCAGTGAATTGTTGGGACAGGGGGGTGAAAAACTGTTTTTT. Its protein product is CASSELLGQGGEKLFF. Full variable domain (outside the CDR3, taken from reference TRBV25-1 and TRBJ1-4): EADIYQTPRYLVIGTGKKITLECSQTMGHDKMYWYQQDPGMELHLIHYSYGVNSTEKGDLSSESTVSRIRTEHFPLTLESARPSHTSQYLCASSELLGQGGEKLFFGSGTQLSVL.